The subject of this entry is one T cell receptor beta chain. Which antigen it targets is not known. The sample holds no much larger clone one base away, and base qualities are not on file. The data originate from a study of blood T cell repertoires in COVID-19 (dated by TCRdb to 2020 to 2022). Looking at the study overall: Collaborator samples came from the United States, Italy and Spain and covered acute and convalescent phases of COVID-19. A de-identified subject ID, COVID-19 status, age in years and sex were almost always included in the sample metadata. Samples were obtained from the ongoing ImmuneRACE study (first 160 participants) and from some 1,200 subjects provided by 6 global collaborators. The repertoires were released in a freely available public database intended as a resource for research on the immune response to SARS-CoV-2. The dataset comprised deeply sampled blood TCRbeta repertoires from subjects exposed to, actively infected with, or recovered from COVID-19. HLA class I and class II types, where available, came from metadata supplied by the sample provider rather than from assay-based typing. The prospective study material was composed of cDNA or gDNA derived from T cells, B-cell-depleted T cells, or PBMCs. Beyond this particular receptor, the publication reports: Clinical and demographic metadata were provided uncurated, with the amount varying by source and participant.

TCRbeta CDR3 regions were amplified from genomic DNA using the immunoSEQ Assay, a bias-controlled multiplex PCR. The source study handled its data this way. Nucleated cell counts per sample were estimated from amplification of reference gene primers within the assay. To quantify the absolute abundance of each unique TCRbeta CDR3 rearrangement, sequence reads were collapsed and filtered. For each sample, productive Simpson clonality was calculated as the square root of Simpson's diversity index across productive rearrangements. The source is immuneACCESS, and TCRdb retained only in-frame sequences with V and J called. Part of the clones is not carried over; for the studies checked, unresolved V genes explain less than half of this, and the remainder is unexplained. From that table come the V and J calls and clone size; the DNA was used to work out D and trimming. The sample profile shows about 290,000 clones; roughly 86% of them were found once. The biggest ten clones account for approximately 10% of the sample.

The CDR3 sequence holds 12 residues, the cysteine and phenylalanine included. Of all the DNA, just the CDR3 is kept, 36 bases in frame from base 1. The germline V gene (reference sequence) provides CDR1 MNHEY and CDR2 SMNVEV. Relative to germline, V is 5 bases shorter and J is 5 bases shorter, with 10 bases between their ends. One collaborating source in Seattle enrolled patients during active infection and followed them longitudinally through the course of disease. Whole blood was collected in K2EDTA tubes by collaborating institutions according to the institutions' own protocols. Collaborator samples were shipped for TCRbeta analysis as frozen whole blood, isolated PBMCs, or DNA extracted from either sample type.

The sample comprised peripheral blood. This TCR came from a woman under 40 with COVID-19, enrolled during active disease. Recombination connected TRBV27 to TRBJ2-7; TRBD2 is a weak D gene call, 6 bases matching. In nucleotides, the sequence is TGTGCCAGCAGTCGGTGGGGGGACGAGCAGTACTTC. Its protein is CASSRWGDEQYF.